The sequence of this T cell receptor (beta chain) was determined in a study of cytotoxic CD8 clonotypes in ibrutinib-treated CLL. Germline V CDR1 and CDR2: SEHNR, FQNEAQ (reference sequence). The CDR3 runs to 14 residues. V was shortened by 5 bases and J by 4 bases, with 9 bases between the two germline ends. Notes on this clone: Antigen unknown.

Study-level results: Starting clonality was above that of age-matched healthy donors and tracked circulating CD8+ T-cell counts.

Assay: immunoSEQ multiplex PCR; the TCRdb copy retains only in-frame clones and omits some. The repertoire has 270,000 or so clones, more than 70% of them found once; the top ten carry around 5.3%. V gene TRBV7-9 combines with J gene TRBJ2-6, with D possibly being TRBD2 (5 bases). The sequences come from PBMCs, collected at disease progression, from a patient treated with ibrutinib. This clonotype was obtained from a human donor with chronic lymphocytic leukemia. In DNA form, the CDR3 reads TGTGCCAGCAGCCTCCTAGCCGGGGCCAACGTCCTGACTTTC. This translates into CASSLLAGANVLTF.